This record covers a single TCR beta chain. The data stem from a study of blood T cell repertoires in COVID-19. Study background: The analysed material was cDNA or gDNA that came from T cells, B-cell-depleted T cells, or PBMCs.

Clinical history as reported by participants underpinned cohort assignment. Germline lookup yields CDR1 SQVTM and CDR2 ANQGSEA. V was pared by 6 bases and J by 0 bases, with 11 bases between. This CDR3 is built from 14 residues. Source study methods: Amplification with reference gene primers provided the estimates of nucleated cell counts. TCRdb keeps only in-frame clones here, not all; method: immunoSEQ multiplex PCR. V, J and clone size are taken as reported in that table, and D and trimming were inferred from the DNA itself. Altogether some 400,000 clones are present, roughly 86% being singletons, with the ten largest covering about 1.7%.

The source material was PBMCs or T cells enriched from blood (not recorded which). The chain couples TRBV29-1 to TRBJ1-4; D remains ambiguous. The receptor's source is a woman aged 25-40 years who had recovered from COVID-19. The CDR3 region is CSVKGGTTNEKLFF. CDR3 nucleotide sequence: TGCAGCGTCAAAGGAGGGACAACTAATGAAAAACTGTTTTTT.